The 7 T cell receptor beta chains given below trace back to one sample, sequenced in a study of blood T cell repertoires in COVID-19. Here immunoSEQ multiplex PCR was the method, and the copy in TCRdb shows in-frame clones only, minus some. In the table there are about 180,000 clones, about 80% of which are singletons. The sample comprised PBMCs or T cells enriched from blood (not recorded which). Source of these receptors: a man in his sixties who had been exposed to COVID-19.

The sample holds a few counts of this clone. V usage is TRBV7-7 and J usage is TRBJ2-3; 7 nucleotides line up with TRBD1. With 5 bases clipped from V and 2 bases from J, the junction kept 7 bases outside the gene matches. Looked up from germline, CDR1 is SSHAT and CDR2 is FNYEAQ (reference sequence). The CDR3 extends over 15 amino acids. The CDR3 is CASSITGAHTDTQYF. The DNA for the CDR3 is TGTGCCAGCAGCATTACAGGGGCCCACACAGATACGCAGTATTTT.

This chain links TRBV4-3 with TRBJ2-7; tentative D call: TRBD2 (6 bases). Trimming pared 0 bases from V and 1 base from J, leaving 16 bases between. Germline CDR1 reads LGHNA; CDR2 reads YSLEER. This CDR3 has 17 residues. CDR3 coding DNA: TGCGCCAGCAGCCAAGATCTTTCCACTAGCAGTTCCTACGAGCAGTACTTC. It encodes CASSQDLSTSSSYEQYF.

The V and J genes are TRBV7-8 and TRBJ1-3, with 7 nucleotides matching TRBD1. Looked up from germline, CDR1 is SGHVS and CDR2 is FQNEAQ. The length of the CDR3 is 14 residues. Germline trimming cut 3 bases from V and 2 bases from J; bases unmatched to any gene: 1. CDR3 DNA sequence: TGTGCCAGCAGCTTCCAGGGGGCTGGAAACACCATATATTTT. It yields the protein CASSFQGAGNTIYF.

This chain links TRBV6-5 with TRBJ1-5; the D gene is possibly TRBD1 (6 bases). The V end was cut by 6 bases, the J end by 7 bases, with 16 bases between. Germline loops: CDR1 MNHEY, CDR2 SVGAGI. The CDR3 is 14 amino acids. The CDR3 protein is CASSPSSQGQPQHF. Here the CDR3 DNA reads TGTGCCAGCAGCCCATCGTCTCAGGGGCAGCCCCAGCATTTT.

J is TRBJ2-3 and V is TRBV24-1, with D possibly matching TRBD2 (6 bases). The CDR3 is 18 residues long. V lost 1 base and J lost 0, with 16 bases in between. The germline V gene has CDR1 KGHDR and CDR2 SFDVKD. CDR3 DNA: TGTGCCACCAGTGATTTACCCGGGAGATCCTCTAGCACAGATACGCAGTATTTT. It specifies CATSDLPGRSSSTDTQYF.

The rearrangement uses TRBV28 and TRBJ1-2; D is unclear. The V gene's germline CDR1 is MDHEN and CDR2 SYDVKM. This CDR3 contains 14 residues. Trimming left V 8 bases short and J 3 bases short, with 16 bases between. CDR3 in DNA: TGTGCCAGCGCTGGGGAGCCGGCATACTATGGCTACACCTTC. It is translated as CASAGEPAYYGYTF.

This clone was observed a few times. This chain joins TRBV5-6 and TRBJ2-5; 9 nucleotides align to TRBD2. The germline V gene has CDR1 SGHDT and CDR2 YYEEEE. The CDR3 runs to 16 residues. Trimming cost V 0 bases and J 5 bases; bases outside gene matches: 8. CDR3 in amino acids: CASSLAGGRALETQYF. The CDR3 nucleotides read TGTGCCAGCAGCTTGGCGGGCGGGAGGGCCTTGGAGACCCAGTACTTC.